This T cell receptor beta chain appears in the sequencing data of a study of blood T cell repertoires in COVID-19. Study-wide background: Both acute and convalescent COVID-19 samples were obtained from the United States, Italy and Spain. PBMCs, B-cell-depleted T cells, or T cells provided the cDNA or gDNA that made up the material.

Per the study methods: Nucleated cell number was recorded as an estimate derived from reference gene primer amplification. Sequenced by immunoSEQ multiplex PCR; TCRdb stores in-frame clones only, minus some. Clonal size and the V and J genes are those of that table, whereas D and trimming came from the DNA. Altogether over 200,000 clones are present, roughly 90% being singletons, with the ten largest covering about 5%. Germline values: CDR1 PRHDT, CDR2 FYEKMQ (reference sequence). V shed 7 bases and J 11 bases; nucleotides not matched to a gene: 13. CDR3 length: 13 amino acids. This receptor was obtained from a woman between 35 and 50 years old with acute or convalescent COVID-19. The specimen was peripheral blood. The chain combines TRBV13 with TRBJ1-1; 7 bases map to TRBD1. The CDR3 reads CASTTSDRVYAFF. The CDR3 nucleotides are TGTGCCAGCACCACCTCCGACAGGGTGTACGCTTTCTTT.